This passage covers 8 T cell receptor beta chains from one sample sequenced in a study of T cells in Graves' hyperthyroidism and ophthalmopathy. Amplification of TCR beta CDR3 regions was performed using RNA transcripts as template. HTBI primers were the set used in a first-round RT-PCR of the TCR CDR3. One entry per CDR3 protein, called by TCRdb with MiXCR from the multiplex PCR reads. The table records about 210,000 distinct CDR3 sequences, 17% of them present only once. The sample taken for sequencing was blood. Source of these receptors: a man aged 45-65 years with Graves' hyperthyroidism.

The chain joins TRBV5-6 to TRBJ2-7; D is ambiguous. CDR1 is SGHDT, CDR2 YYEEEE, per germline. There are 13 residues in the CDR3. Trimming left V 4 bases short and J 6 bases short, with 14 bases between. In nucleotides, the CDR3 is TGTGCCAGCAGCCCCTACCTTGACGGCGAGCAGTACTTC. This encodes CASSPYLDGEQYF.

At least ten counts were recorded for this clonotype. This chain joins TRBV18 and TRBJ2-7; D remains ambiguous. V was clipped by 0 bases and J by 2 bases, with 8 bases between them. The germline gives CDR1 KGHSH, CDR2 LQKENI. The CDR3 length is 14 residues. CDR3 bases: TGTGCCAGCTCACCACCCGCTTCCACCTACGAGCAGTACTTC. Amino acids: CASSPPASTYEQYF.

V is TRBV7-2 and J is TRBJ1-6; perhaps TRBD1 as D (6 bases). Germline V gives CDR1 SGHTA, CDR2 FQGNSA. The length of the CDR3 is 14 residues. Trimming took off 4 bases at V and 7 bases at J, with 11 bases between the two ends. The CDR3, as DNA: TGTGCCAGCAGCTGGGGAGGGGGGAATTCACCCCTCCACTTT. Translated, it gives CASSWGGGNSPLHF.

This clonotype was found a few times. CDR3 protein: CSACEGVGGQPQHF. The CDR3 DNA reads TGCAGTGCTTGCGAAGGGGTAGGGGGGCAGCCCCAGCATTTT. The gene calls are TRBV20-1 and TRBJ1-5; D is possibly TRBD1 (6 bases). Trimming left V 5 bases short and J 7 bases short, with 18 bases between. The CDR3 sequence is 14 residues long. Per the germline V gene, CDR1 is DFQATT and CDR2 is SNEGSKA (reference sequence).

This clonotype was observed at least ten times. The gene calls are TRBV20-1 and TRBJ1-5, with D hard to call. Per germline, CDR1 DFQATT and CDR2 SNEGSKA (reference sequence). V was shortened by 2 bases and J by 0 bases, with 8 bases between the two germline ends. The CDR3 extends over 14 amino acids. The CDR3 protein is CSARHSISNQPQHF. CDR3 DNA sequence: TGCAGTGCTAGACATTCTATTAGCAATCAGCCCCAGCATTTT.

The table lists this clonotype with a few counts. The chain joins TRBV10-2 to TRBJ1-2; D unresolved. Germline CDR1 is WSHSY and CDR2 is SAAADI. The CDR3 covers 14 residues. The V end lost 2 bases, the J end lost 8 bases, and 15 bases lay between the germline ends. CDR3 protein: CASSELLDRVGYTF. The CDR3 DNA sequence: TGCGCCAGCAGTGAGCTACTGGACCGTGTGGGCTACACCTTC.

This clonotype was found a few times. CDR3 protein: CASSQDARGREQFF. DNA for the CDR3: TGCGCCAGCAGCCAAGATGCCAGGGGGCGTGAGCAGTTCTTC. The chain combines TRBV4-3 with TRBJ2-1, with 8 bases that match TRBD1. The CDR3 contains 14 residues. The V gene end was trimmed by 0 bases and the J gene end by 9 bases; junction bases not matched to a gene: 4. Germline V CDR1 and CDR2: LGHNA, YSLEER.

This clonotype was observed a handful of times. The chain is built from TRBV9 and TRBJ1-3, with TRBD1 matching 7 bases. Germline V gives CDR1 SGDLS, CDR2 YYNGEE. J gave up 8 bases and V 2 bases, and 7 bases lay outside the gene matches. The CDR3 consists of 14 residues. The CDR3 nucleotides are TGTGCCAGCAGCGTCGACAGGGCCGCGGACACCATATATTTT. It codes for CASSVDRAADTIYF.